The 4 T cell receptor beta chains in this list originate from one sample, sequenced in a study of blood T cell repertoires in COVID-19. The assay was immunoSEQ multiplex PCR, and TCRdb's table has in-frame clones only and misses some. The repertoire holds 120,000 or so clones, with approximately 84% as singletons. The specimen was peripheral blood. The receptors stem from a woman aged 25-40 years who had recovered from COVID-19.

The chain carries TRBV4-1 and TRBJ2-2, with 8 bases aligning to TRBD2. Germline V lookup: CDR1 MGHRA, CDR2 YSYEKL. There are 18 residues in the CDR3. The V segment lost 0 bases and the J segment 5 bases; nucleotides outside the gene matches: 11. CDR3 loop: CASSQDGSRGGPTGELFF. CDR3 nucleotides: TGCGCCAGCAGCCAAGACGGGTCACGGGGGGGGCCGACCGGGGAGCTGTTTTTT.

The V gene is TRBV6-2 or TRBV6-3, the J gene TRBJ2-2; D is unresolved. The germline V gene encodes CDR1 MNHEY and CDR2 SVGEGT. There are 13 residues in the CDR3. Between the trimmed V and J ends, which lost 2 bases and 7 bases, there was a span of 8 bases. CDR3 DNA: TGTGCCAGCAGTTACCCAGAGGACGGGGAGCTGTTTTTT. This translates into CASSYPEDGELFF.

The gene calls are TRBV6-5 and TRBJ1-5; no clear D. CDR1 is MNHEY and CDR2 is SVGAGI in the germline V gene. This CDR3 region has 15 residues. V lost 0 bases, J lost 0 bases, and 6 bases lay in between. For the CDR3, the DNA is TGTGCCAGCAGTTACTCAATCGGTAGCAATCAGCCCCAGCATTTT. Its protein is CASSYSIGSNQPQHF.

The V and J genes are TRBV19 and TRBJ2-2; 7 nucleotides match TRBD2. V shed 0 bases and J 3 bases; nucleotides not matched to a gene: 7. This CDR3 contains 17 residues. CDR1 is LNHDA, CDR2 SQIVND, per germline (reference sequence). The CDR3 protein is CASSIDRTSFDTGELFF. CDR3 in DNA: TGTGCCAGTAGTATAGATCGGACTAGTTTTGACACCGGGGAGCTGTTTTTT.